The sequence of this T cell receptor beta chain was determined in a study of cytomegalovirus exposure and HLA in healthy donors. This clone was detected only once. Although they were nominally healthy when sampled, donors likely had unrecorded immune exposures. V was clipped by 6 bases and J by 0 bases; unmatched bases: 14. CDR3 length: 18 amino acids. Germline V CDR1 and CDR2: MDHEN, SYDVKM. 60 Vbeta and 13 Jbeta primers were used in PCR. Profiled with immunoSEQ multiplex PCR; TCRdb holds only in-frame clones, not every one. The sample has 100,000 to 150,000 clones; 70% to 80% are singletons. The V call is TRBV28, the J call TRBJ2-3; 8 nucleotides line up with TRBD2. The TCR sequence derives from a man between 18 and 29 years old in good health and CMV-seronegative. The sequencing sample was made of PBMCs. As DNA, the CDR3 is TGTGCCAGCAGACAAAGAACGACTAGCGCTTCTAGCACAGATACGCAGTATTTT. Translated: CASRQRTTSASSTDTQYF. Drawing the rest from reference TRBV28 and TRBJ2-3, the complete variable domain is DVKVTQSSRYLVKRTGEKVFLECVQDMDHENMFWYRQDPGLGLRLIYFSYDVKMKEKGDIPEGYSVSREKKERFSLILESASTNQTSMYLCASRQRTTSASSTDTQYFGPGTRLTVL.